The 24 T cell receptor beta chains listed next were all sequenced from one sample in a study of technical replicates of blood from a few donors. The protocol was immunoSEQ multiplex PCR, while the TCRdb copy is restricted to in-frame clones and leaves out a portion. The table shows tens of thousands of clones, with roughly 94% occurring only once. The specimen was T cells isolated from PBMCs. The receptors come from a human donor in good health.

This sequence joins TRBV28 and TRBJ1-1; D not resolved. This CDR3 has 12 amino acids. The V end was cut by 5 bases, the J end by 4 bases, with 8 bases between. Germline-derived CDR1 and CDR2 are MDHEN and SYDVKM. CDR3 loop: CASSHPGTEAFF. The CDR3 DNA is TGTGCCAGCAGTCACCCGGGCACTGAAGCTTTCTTT.

In this sample, this clone turned up a few times. The V and J genes are TRBV19 and TRBJ2-7, with TRBD1 identical over 8 bases. This CDR3 contains 17 residues. Germline V gene lookup returns CDR1 LNHDA and CDR2 SQIVND (reference sequence). Unmatched junction bases numbered 12, after V lost 3 bases and J lost 2 bases. The CDR3 nucleotides are TGTGCCAGTAGTATCTCCCATATAGGACAGGGAACCTACGAGCAGTACTTC. It specifies CASSISHIGQGTYEQYF.

J is TRBJ1-5 and V is TRBV19, with TRBD1 matching 8 bases. From germline, CDR1 is LNHDA and CDR2 SQIVND (reference sequence). CDR3 length equals 13 residues. With 7 bases clipped from V and 6 bases from J, the junction kept 5 bases outside the gene matches. CDR3 sequence reads: CASTPTGVQPQHF. The CDR3 DNA reads TGTGCCAGTACCCCGACAGGGGTTCAGCCCCAGCATTTT.

This clone was picked up one time. The CDR3 region is CASSQGAGAYEQYF. CDR3 bases: TGCGCCAGCAGCCAAGGGGCCGGGGCCTACGAGCAGTACTTC. The V gene is TRBV4-1, the J gene TRBJ2-7, with a weak D call TRBD2 (5 bases). Germline V gives CDR1 MGHRA, CDR2 YSYEKL. Trimming took off 1 base at V and 2 bases at J, with 9 bases between the two ends. The CDR3 is 14 amino acids.

The chain combines TRBV19 with TRBJ1-2, with D possibly TRBD1 on 6 matching bases. CDR1 is LNHDA, CDR2 SQIVND, per germline (reference sequence). The CDR3 contains 13 residues. V was clipped by 8 bases and J by 4 bases, with 14 bases between them. The CDR3 sequence: CASAIGQLYGYTF. The CDR3 DNA reads as TGTGCCAGTGCCATCGGACAGCTCTATGGCTACACCTTC.

This clone was seen only once. This chain uses TRBV21-1 with TRBJ2-7; no check of the table's D call, TRBD2, against the DNA was made. TRBV21-1 is described as a pseudogene. This CDR3 is 18 amino acids long. The CDR3 nucleotides are TGTGCCAGCAGCAAATTGGAGTATAGCCCGGAGGGCTCCTACGAGCAGTACTTC. Its protein is CASSKLEYSPEGSYEQYF.

A note on this clone: The germline gene is not matched at one end of the junction; a read error may be the cause. The chain links TRBV6-5 to TRBJ1-2, with TRBD1 matching 8 bases. The CDR3 covers 13 residues. Germline assignment: CDR1 MNHEY and CDR2 SVGAGI. The CDR3 is CAGSHGQGYGYTF. The CDR3 nucleotides are TGTGCCGGCAGCCACGGACAGGGATATGGCTACACCTTC.

This rearrangement joins TRBV5-1 to TRBJ1-2; D not resolved. The V end lost 0 bases, the J end lost 7 bases, and 10 bases lay between the germline ends. CDR3 length: 13 residues. Germline values: CDR1 SGHRS, CDR2 YFSETQ. The CDR3 DNA reads TGCGCCAGCAGCTTGGGGCGGGGTGGTGGCTACACCTTC. Protein sequence: CASSLGRGGGYTF.

The chain links TRBV5-4 to TRBJ2-2; D is unclear. From germline, CDR1 is SGHNT and CDR2 YYREEE (reference sequence). This CDR3 is 16 amino acids long. V was trimmed by 0 bases and J by 3 bases, leaving 12 bases between them. CDR3 bases: TGTGCCAGCAGCTTGGGTCACCCTCGCGACACCGGGGAGCTGTTTTTT. Encoded protein: CASSLGHPRDTGELFF.

This sequence joins TRBV4-1 and TRBJ2-7; TRBD2 matches 10 bases. The CDR3 is 17 amino acids. Germline CDR1 and CDR2: MGHRA and YSYEKL. J lost 5 bases, V lost 0 bases, and 10 bases had no gene match. The CDR3 DNA follows: TGCGCCAGCAGCCAAGAAGTACCAGGGACTAGCGTTAACGAGCAGTACTTC. Translated, it gives CASSQEVPGTSVNEQYF.

This clone was seen once. The CDR3 nucleotides are TGTGCCAGCAGCTTAGCCCGGGACAGACCTAACAATGAGCAGTTCTTC. Protein: CASSLARDRPNNEQFF. The gene calls are TRBV7-9 and TRBJ2-1, with 7 bases lining up with TRBD1. Germline CDR1 reads SEHNR; CDR2 reads FQNEAQ (reference sequence). With V trimmed by 0 bases and J by 5 bases, 7 bases remained unmatched. The CDR3 runs 16 residues.

J is TRBJ2-4 and V is TRBV11-2; D perhaps matches TRBD1 (6 bases). Trimming pared 5 bases from V and 3 bases from J, leaving 14 bases between. CDR1 and CDR2 from the germline V gene are SGHAT and FQNNGV. This CDR3 is built from 15 residues. CDR3 protein: CASSLLQGVKNIQYF. The CDR3 region has the DNA TGTGCCAGCAGCCTTCTACAGGGAGTCAAAAACATTCAGTACTTC.

CDR3 amino acids: CAISAGLYEQYF. The CDR3 coding sequence is TGTGCCATCTCAGCGGGCCTCTACGAGCAGTACTTC. This chain joins TRBV10-3 and TRBJ2-7, with D possibly matching TRBD2 (6 bases). The CDR3 has 12 amino acids. Germline loops: CDR1 ENHRY, CDR2 SYGVKD. V was clipped by 8 bases and J by 3 bases, with 11 bases between them.

This chain's CDR3 is CAITGTSGRAVEQFF. In nucleotides, the CDR3 is TGTGCCATCACCGGAACTAGCGGGAGAGCGGTTGAGCAGTTCTTC. The genes are TRBV10-3 and TRBJ2-1; 11 nucleotides align to TRBD2. From germline, CDR1 is ENHRY and CDR2 SYGVKD. The CDR3 extends over 15 amino acids. The ends lost 7 bases at V and 9 bases at J; junction bases unmatched: 11.

The chain is built from TRBV5-1 and TRBJ1-5; 7 bases are shared with TRBD1. V lost 3 bases, J lost 9 bases, and 6 bases stayed unmatched. The CDR3 covers 13 residues. Germline CDR1 is SGHRS and CDR2 is YFSETQ. CDR3 region: CASSYQGDWPQHF. The DNA for the CDR3 is TGCGCCAGCAGCTATCAGGGGGATTGGCCCCAGCATTTT.

This clone was counted a single time. V and J are TRBV25-1 and TRBJ2-7; a weak D match, TRBD1 (6 bases). The CDR3 is made up of 13 amino acids. V was clipped by 2 bases and J by 2 bases, with 7 bases between them. CDR1 MGHDK and CDR2 SYGVNS come from the germline V gene. The CDR3, as DNA: TGTGCCAGCAGTGAACGGGACACCTACGAGCAGTACTTC. It yields the protein CASSERDTYEQYF.

The chain is built from TRBV28 and TRBJ2-7, with D perhaps TRBD2 (6 bases). V dropped 5 bases and J dropped 2 bases, with 13 bases sitting between them. Germline loops: CDR1 MDHEN, CDR2 SYDVKM. This CDR3 contains 14 residues. CDR3 nucleotide sequence: TGTGCCAGCAGTAGGGGACTCCCTCCCTACGAGCAGTACTTC. Translating it yields CASSRGLPPYEQYF.

This clone has only one observation. The chain carries TRBV7-7 and TRBJ2-3; D is uncertain. V was shortened by 5 bases and J by 0 bases, with 9 bases between the two germline ends. The CDR3 is 14 residues long. CDR1 SSHAT and CDR2 FNYEAQ come from the germline V gene (reference sequence). This CDR3 reads CASSRTTSTDTQYF. The CDR3 bases are TGTGCCAGCAGCCGAACGACTAGCACAGATACGCAGTATTTT.

The chain joins TRBV19 to TRBJ1-2; 9 nucleotides match TRBD1. J was trimmed by 8 bases and V by 5 bases; bases with no gene match: 9. The CDR3 extends over 14 amino acids. Germline V gene data show CDR1 as LNHDA and CDR2 as SQIVND (reference sequence). As DNA, the CDR3 is TGTGCCAGTAGTCCGCAACAGGGGGCAGGAGGCTACACCTTC. Translated: CASSPQQGAGGYTF.

The V and J genes are TRBV10-2 and TRBJ2-7, with D uncertain. V lost 0 bases and J 3 bases, leaving 6 bases between the germline ends. The CDR3 runs to 13 residues. CDR1 is WSHSY, CDR2 SAAADI, per germline. CDR3 residues: CASSESRGYEQYF. In DNA form, the CDR3 reads TGCGCCAGCAGTGAGTCGCGCGGCTACGAGCAGTACTTC.

The chain links TRBV9 to TRBJ1-4; possibly TRBD1 for D (6 bases). CDR1 SGDLS and CDR2 YYNGEE come from the germline V gene. The CDR3 loop spans 16 amino acids. Trimming left V 5 bases short and J 7 bases short, with 21 bases between. The CDR3 DNA reads TGTGCCAGCAGTTTAGCCCCAGGGGCAGTTGGTGAAAAACTGTTTTTT. Encoded protein: CASSLAPGAVGEKLFF.

This clone was counted between two and nine times. V gene TRBV5-4 combines with J gene TRBJ1-3; D gene ambiguous. Germline V gene sequence: CDR1 SGHNT, CDR2 YYREEE (reference sequence). The CDR3 has 15 amino acids. The V end was cut by 1 base, the J end by 2 bases, with 10 bases between. CDR3 amino acids: CASSLSGRTGNTIYF. In nucleotides, the CDR3 is TGTGCCAGCAGCTTGTCAGGCCGAACTGGAAACACCATATATTTT.

This clone has only one observation. This chain connects TRBV19 to TRBJ1-5; D unclear. V dropped 3 bases and J dropped 0 bases, with 12 bases sitting between them. This CDR3 has 16 residues. CDR1 LNHDA and CDR2 SQIVND come from the germline V gene (reference sequence). CDR3 nucleotides: TGTGCCAGTAGTATTATGGGCCGCTATAGCAATCAGCCCCAGCATTTT. It codes for CASSIMGRYSNQPQHF.

V and J are TRBV5-1 and TRBJ2-1, with D tentatively TRBD2 (6 bases). Trimming left V 0 bases short and J 6 bases short, with 10 bases between. CDR3 length equals 14 residues. The V gene's germline CDR1 is SGHRS and CDR2 YFSETQ. The CDR3 spells CASSLGLGSNEQFF. CDR3 coding DNA: TGCGCCAGCAGCTTGGGACTAGGTAGCAATGAGCAGTTCTTC.